A selection of T cell receptor beta chains follows, all from one sample in a study of blood T cell repertoires in COVID-19. Data came from immunoSEQ multiplex PCR; TCRdb stores just in-frame clones and leaves some out. The sample carries 68,000 or so clones, approximately 90% recorded once. Source material: peripheral blood. The receptor set was obtained from a man aged 30 to 45 with acute or convalescent COVID-19. The CDR3 runs from the conserved cysteine through the conserved F or W. Clone size, where shown, is once, few, many, or a class for clones that have expanded.

clone_size	v_call	j_call	cdr3_aa
.	TRBV10-1	TRBJ1-4	CASSGGRGEKLFF
.	TRBV25-1	TRBJ1-6	CASSDSATNSPLHF
.	TRBV4-3	TRBJ2-1	CASSQESRLGSGRAHEQFF
.	TRBV27	TRBJ2-7	CASSLSRGGERDYYYEQYF
once	TRBV11-2	TRBJ2-5	CASSLEGTQTQYF
.	TRBV28	TRBJ1-1	CASSEWNTEAFF
.	TRBV11-2	TRBJ2-7	CASSVAPGYEQYF
medium-sized	TRBV19	TRBJ2-7	CASSPDRGHEQYF
.	TRBV7-9	TRBJ2-7	CASSFGGVYEQYF
.	TRBV18	TRBJ2-5	CASSPPGQGATQYF
.	TRBV10-2	TRBJ2-1	CASSWTSASNEQFF
.	TRBV29-1	TRBJ2-7	CSVSGGLSYEQYF
.	TRBV5-1	TRBJ2-1	CASTAGLAVNEQFF
.	TRBV2	TRBJ1-2	CASRRGLRDRGIYYGYTF
.	TRBV19	TRBJ2-3	CASSIKAGSDTQYF
.	TRBV5-1	TRBJ2-2	CASSPSGNTGELFF
.	TRBV9	TRBJ1-5	CASSAHAGGNQPQHF
.	TRBV6-5	TRBJ1-2	CASSPQGNYGYTF
.	TRBV25-1	TRBJ2-1	CASSGWASGSREQFF